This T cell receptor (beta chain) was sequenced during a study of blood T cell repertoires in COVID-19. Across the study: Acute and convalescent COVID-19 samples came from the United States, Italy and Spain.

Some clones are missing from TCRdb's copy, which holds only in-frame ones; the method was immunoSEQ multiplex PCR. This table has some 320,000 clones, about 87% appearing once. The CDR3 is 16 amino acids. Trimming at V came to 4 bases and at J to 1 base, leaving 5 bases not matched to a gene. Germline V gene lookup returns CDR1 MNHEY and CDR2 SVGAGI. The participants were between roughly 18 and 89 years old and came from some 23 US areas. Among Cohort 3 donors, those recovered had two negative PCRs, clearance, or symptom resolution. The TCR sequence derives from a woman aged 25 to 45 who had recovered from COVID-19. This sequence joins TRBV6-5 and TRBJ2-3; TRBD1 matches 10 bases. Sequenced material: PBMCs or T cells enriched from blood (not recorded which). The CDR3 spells CASSSRQGARTDTQYF. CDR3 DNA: TGTGCCAGCAGTTCAAGACAGGGGGCTCGCACAGATACGCAGTATTTT.